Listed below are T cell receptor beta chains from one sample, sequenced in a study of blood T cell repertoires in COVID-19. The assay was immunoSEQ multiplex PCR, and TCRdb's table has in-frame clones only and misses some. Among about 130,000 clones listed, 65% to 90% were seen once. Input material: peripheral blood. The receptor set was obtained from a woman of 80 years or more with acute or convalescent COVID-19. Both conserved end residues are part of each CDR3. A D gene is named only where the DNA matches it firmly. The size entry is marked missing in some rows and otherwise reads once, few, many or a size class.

CDR3: CASSSLYEQYF
DNA: TGTGCCAGCAGCTCTCTCTACGAGCAGTACTTC
D: .
J: TRBJ2-7
V: TRBV7-2
size: .

CDR3: CAAINEGSYGYTF
DNA: TGTGCCGCAATAAATGAGGGTTCCTACGGCTACACCTTC
D: .
J: TRBJ1-2
V: TRBV6-5
size: .

CDR3: CASSSGQGIYNEQFF
DNA: TGCGCCAGCAGCTCCGGACAGGGGATTTACAATGAGCAGTTCTTC
D: TRBD1
J: TRBJ2-1
V: TRBV5-1
size: .

CDR3: CASSETSGGTEQYF
DNA: TGCGCCAGCAGCGAGACTAGCGGGGGGACGGAGCAGTACTTC
D: TRBD2
J: TRBJ2-7
V: TRBV5-1
size: .

CDR3: CASSFGLAGAREQYF
DNA: TGTGCCAGCAGCTTCGGACTAGCGGGGGCCCGCGAGCAGTACTTC
D: TRBD2
J: TRBJ2-7
V: TRBV7-2
size: .

CDR3: CARGQGNQPQHF
DNA: TGTGCCAGGGGACAGGGCAATCAGCCCCAGCATTTT
D: TRBD1
J: TRBJ1-5
V: TRBV5-3
size: once

CDR3: CASSLTGGAYEQYF
DNA: TGTGCCAGCAGCTTGACGGGGGGGGCCTACGAGCAGTACTTC
D: TRBD2
J: TRBJ2-7
V: TRBV7-2
size: .

CDR3: CASSYGGAISNQPQHF
DNA: TGTGCCAGCAGTTACGGCGGGGCTATTAGCAATCAGCCCCAGCATTTT
D: .
J: TRBJ1-5
V: TRBV6-2/TRBV6-3
size: .

CDR3: CATQGQGPTPLHF
DNA: TGTGCCACCCAGGGACAGGGGCCAACACCCCTCCACTTT
D: TRBD1
J: TRBJ1-6
V: TRBV7-2
size: .

CDR3: CAITGPGQGAHGYTF
DNA: TGTGCCATCACCGGACCGGGACAGGGGGCCCATGGCTACACCTTC
D: TRBD1
J: TRBJ1-2
V: TRBV10-3
size: few

CDR3: CASSLRQNTEAFF
DNA: TGTGCCAGCAGTTTGAGACAGAACACTGAAGCTTTCTTT
D: .
J: TRBJ1-1
V: TRBV12-3/TRBV12-4
size: .

CDR3: CASNGLGQGAGELFF
DNA: TGTGCCAGCAACGGATTGGGACAGGGCGCCGGGGAGCTGTTTTTT
D: TRBD1
J: TRBJ2-2
V: TRBV7-8
size: .

CDR3: CATSDTGVSTF
DNA: TGTGCCACCAGTGATACAGGGGTCAGCACCTTC
D: TRBD1
J: TRBJ1-2
V: TRBV24-1
size: .

CDR3: CASSQVRPGNSPLHF
DNA: TGCGCCAGCAGCCAAGTGAGGCCGGGTAATTCACCCCTCCACTTT
D: .
J: TRBJ1-6
V: TRBV4-3
size: .

CDR3: CASSKEAGQGAYEQYF
DNA: TGTGCCAGCAGCAAAGAAGCGGGACAGGGAGCCTACGAGCAGTACTTC
D: .
J: TRBJ2-7
V: TRBV21-1
size: .

CDR3: CASSSGTGNYGYTF
DNA: TGTGCCAGCAGTTCGGGGACAGGAAACTATGGCTACACCTTC
D: TRBD1
J: TRBJ1-2
V: TRBV28
size: .

CDR3: CASSYSTGDGETQYF
DNA: TGTGCCAGCAGTTACTCCACAGGGGATGGAGAGACCCAGTACTTC
D: TRBD1
J: TRBJ2-5
V: TRBV6-6
size: .

CDR3: CASSTRSRVNTEAFF
DNA: TGTGCCAGCTCCACCCGTTCCCGAGTGAACACTGAAGCTTTCTTT
D: .
J: TRBJ1-1
V: TRBV18
size: few

CDR3: CSASQPRGQPQHF
DNA: TGCAGTGCTAGTCAACCCAGGGGTCAGCCCCAGCATTTT
D: .
J: TRBJ1-5
V: TRBV20-1
size: .

CDR3: CSVELGRRNQPQHF
DNA: TGCAGCGTTGAGCTGGGGCGGCGCAATCAGCCCCAGCATTTT
D: .
J: TRBJ1-5
V: TRBV29-1
size: .

CDR3: CASSLRRGGGGSSYEQYF
DNA: TGTGCCAGCAGCTTAAGGAGGGGCGGCGGGGGAAGCTCCTACGAGCAGTACTTC
D: TRBD2
J: TRBJ2-7
V: TRBV11-2
size: .

CDR3: CASSRDRRLEAFF
DNA: TGTGCCAGTAGTCGTGACAGGCGCCTTGAAGCTTTCTTT
D: .
J: TRBJ1-1
V: TRBV19
size: .

CDR3: CASSLRSNSPLHF
DNA: TGTGCCAGCAGCTTGAGGAGTAATTCACCCCTCCACTTT
D: .
J: TRBJ1-6
V: TRBV5-6
size: once

CDR3: CASRELFYGYTF
DNA: TGTGCCAGTAGAGAGTTGTTCTATGGCTACACCTTC
D: .
J: TRBJ1-2
V: TRBV19
size: .

CDR3: CASGERATNEKLFF
DNA: TGTGCCAGCGGGGAGCGGGCAACTAATGAAAAACTGTTTTTT
D: .
J: TRBJ1-4
V: TRBV25-1
size: .

CDR3: CASGTGVESTIYF
DNA: TGTGCTAGTGGAACAGGGGTGGAGAGCACCATATATTTT
D: TRBD1
J: TRBJ1-3
V: TRBV12-5
size: .

CDR3: CASSLWLSNQPQHF
DNA: TGTGCCAGCAGCTTGTGGCTTAGCAATCAGCCCCAGCATTTT
D: .
J: TRBJ1-5
V: TRBV5-6
size: .

CDR3: CASSLDRGGNTEAFF
DNA: TGCGCCAGCAGCTTAGACAGGGGAGGGAACACTGAAGCTTTCTTT
D: TRBD1
J: TRBJ1-1
V: TRBV5-1
size: .

CDR3: CASSQDASGVTDTQYF
DNA: TGTGCCAGCAGCCAAGATGCAAGCGGGGTAACAGATACGCAGTATTTT
D: TRBD2
J: TRBJ2-3
V: TRBV4-2
size: .

CDR3: CASRPGGDNTGELFF
DNA: TGTGCCAGCAGACCGGGAGGGGACAACACCGGGGAGCTGTTTTTT
D: TRBD2
J: TRBJ2-2
V: TRBV7-6
size: .

CDR3: CASSLGGTVTNTEAFF
DNA: TGTGCCAGCAGTTTAGGAGGGACAGTGACGAACACTGAAGCTTTCTTT
D: TRBD1
J: TRBJ1-1
V: TRBV27
size: .

CDR3: CASSLSTGHYGYTF
DNA: TGTGCCAGCAGCTTATCGACAGGGCACTATGGCTACACCTTC
D: TRBD1
J: TRBJ1-2
V: TRBV7-2
size: few

CDR3: CASSFGRGSPLHF
DNA: TGTGCCAGCAGCTTCGGGAGGGGTTCACCCCTCCACTTT
D: .
J: TRBJ1-6
V: TRBV7-2
size: once

CDR3: CASRPDISTGELFF
DNA: TGTGCCAGCAGACCCGACATCAGCACCGGGGAGCTGTTTTTT
D: .
J: TRBJ2-2
V: TRBV27
size: .

CDR3: CASSLSTSGSSYNEQFF
DNA: TGTGCCAGCAGTCTATCGACTAGCGGGAGCTCCTACAATGAGCAGTTCTTC
D: TRBD2
J: TRBJ2-1
V: TRBV7-9
size: few

CDR3: CAISESGRGSNQPQHF
DNA: TGTGCCATCAGTGAGAGCGGCAGAGGTAGCAATCAGCCCCAGCATTTT
D: .
J: TRBJ1-5
V: TRBV10-3
size: .

CDR3: CASSYPERSNEQFF
DNA: TGTGCCAGCAGTTACCCGGAACGGAGCAATGAGCAGTTCTTC
D: .
J: TRBJ2-1
V: TRBV6-6
size: .

CDR3: CASSYGLYNEQFF
DNA: TGTGCCAGCAGTTATGGACTCTACAATGAGCAGTTCTTC
D: .
J: TRBJ2-1
V: TRBV6-5
size: .

CDR3: CASADRGRASPLHF
DNA: TGTGCCAGTGCGGACAGGGGACGGGCTTCACCCCTCCACTTT
D: TRBD1
J: TRBJ1-6
V: TRBV19
size: .

CDR3: CASSLGGTVSEAFF
DNA: TGTGCCAGCAGTTTAGGGGGGACAGTATCTGAAGCTTTCTTT
D: TRBD1
J: TRBJ1-1
V: TRBV28
size: .

CDR3: CASSRDRERGGYTF
DNA: TGCGCCAGCAGCAGGGACAGGGAACGGGGTGGCTACACCTTC
D: TRBD1
J: TRBJ1-2
V: TRBV4-1
size: once

CDR3: CASSIYRGNYGYTF
DNA: TGTGCCAGTAGTATTTACCGGGGAAACTATGGCTACACCTTC
D: .
J: TRBJ1-2
V: TRBV19
size: .

CDR3: CASSPSGTGPDQPQHF
DNA: TGTGCCAGCTCACCATCGGGGACAGGGCCCGATCAGCCCCAGCATTTT
D: TRBD1
J: TRBJ1-5
V: TRBV18
size: .

CDR3: CASSIDGTGSNNEQFF
DNA: TGTGCCAGTAGTATAGACGGGACAGGGTCGAACAATGAGCAGTTCTTC
D: TRBD1
J: TRBJ2-1
V: TRBV19
size: .

CDR3: CASSLRQAVDEQYF
DNA: TGTGCCAGCAGTCTGCGACAGGCCGTGGACGAGCAGTACTTC
D: .
J: TRBJ2-7
V: TRBV6-5
size: .

CDR3: CASSSGQPYEQYF
DNA: TGCGCCAGCAGCTCGGGACAGCCCTACGAGCAGTACTTC
D: TRBD1
J: TRBJ2-7
V: TRBV5-1
size: .

CDR3: CASSEALPGANTGELFF
DNA: TGTGCCAGCAGTGAAGCGCTTCCAGGGGCGAACACCGGGGAGCTGTTTTTT
D: .
J: TRBJ2-2
V: TRBV6-1
size: .

CDR3: CASSRSWTGQTYEQYF
DNA: TGTGCCAGCAGCCGGTCCTGGACAGGCCAGACCTACGAGCAGTACTTC
D: TRBD1
J: TRBJ2-7
V: TRBV7-9
size: .